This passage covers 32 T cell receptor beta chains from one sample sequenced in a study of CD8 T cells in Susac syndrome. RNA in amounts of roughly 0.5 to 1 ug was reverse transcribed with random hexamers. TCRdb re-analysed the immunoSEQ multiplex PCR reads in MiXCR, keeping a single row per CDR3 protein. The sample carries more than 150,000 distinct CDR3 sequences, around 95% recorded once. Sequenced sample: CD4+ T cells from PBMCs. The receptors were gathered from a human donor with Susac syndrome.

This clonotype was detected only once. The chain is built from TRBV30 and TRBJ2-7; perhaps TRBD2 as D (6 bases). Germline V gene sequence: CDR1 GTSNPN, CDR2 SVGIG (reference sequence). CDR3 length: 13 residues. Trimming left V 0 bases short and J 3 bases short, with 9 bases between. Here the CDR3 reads CAWSVQAGYEQYF. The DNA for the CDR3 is TGTGCCTGGAGTGTACAAGCGGGCTACGAGCAGTACTTC.

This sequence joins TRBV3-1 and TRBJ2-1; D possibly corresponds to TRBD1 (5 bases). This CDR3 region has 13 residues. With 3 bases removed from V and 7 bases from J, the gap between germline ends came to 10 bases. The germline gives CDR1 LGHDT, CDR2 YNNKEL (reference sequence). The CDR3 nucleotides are TGTGCCAGCAGCCAGAGACAGTTTAATGAGCAGTTCTTC. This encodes CASSQRQFNEQFF.

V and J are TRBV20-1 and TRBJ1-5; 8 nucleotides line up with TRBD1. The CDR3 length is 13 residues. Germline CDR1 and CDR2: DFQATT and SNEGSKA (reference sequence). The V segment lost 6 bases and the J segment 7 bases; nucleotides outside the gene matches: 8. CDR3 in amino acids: CSAKGQGRQPQHF. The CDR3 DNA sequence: TGCAGTGCGAAAGGACAGGGTCGGCAGCCCCAGCATTTT.

The CDR3 DNA reads as TGTGCCAGCAGTCAAGGGGCAGACACTGAAGCTTTCTTT. Encoded protein: CASSQGADTEAFF. This chain joins TRBV6-2 or TRBV6-3 and TRBJ1-1; TRBD1 is a possible D gene (5 bases). Trimming took 5 bases from V and 3 from J, leaving 10 bases between them. The CDR3 is 13 amino acids. The germline gives CDR1 MNHEY, CDR2 SVGEGT.

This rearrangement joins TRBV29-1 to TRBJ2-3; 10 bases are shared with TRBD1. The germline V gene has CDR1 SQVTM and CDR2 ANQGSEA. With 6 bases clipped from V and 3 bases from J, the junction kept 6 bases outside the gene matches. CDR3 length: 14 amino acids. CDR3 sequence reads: CSVTRDRGTDTQYF. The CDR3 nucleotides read TGCAGCGTGACCCGGGACAGGGGAACAGATACGCAGTATTTT.

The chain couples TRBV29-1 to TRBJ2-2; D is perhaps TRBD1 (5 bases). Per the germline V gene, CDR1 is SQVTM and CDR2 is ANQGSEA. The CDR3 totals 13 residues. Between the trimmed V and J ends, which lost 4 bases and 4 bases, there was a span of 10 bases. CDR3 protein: CSVARTTTGELFF. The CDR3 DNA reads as TGCAGCGTTGCCAGGACAACCACCGGGGAGCTGTTTTTT.

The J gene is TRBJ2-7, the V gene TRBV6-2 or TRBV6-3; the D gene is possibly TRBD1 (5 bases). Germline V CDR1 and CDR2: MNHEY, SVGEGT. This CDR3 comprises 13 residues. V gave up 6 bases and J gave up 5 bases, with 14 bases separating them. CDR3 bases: TGTGCCAGCAGAGACAGCTCCGGAAACGAGCAGTACTTC. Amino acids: CASRDSSGNEQYF.

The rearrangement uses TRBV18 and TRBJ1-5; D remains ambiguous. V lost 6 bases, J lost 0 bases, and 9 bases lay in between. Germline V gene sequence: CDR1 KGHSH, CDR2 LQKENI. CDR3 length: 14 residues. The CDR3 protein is CASSLGDSNQPQHF. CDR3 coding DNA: TGTGCCAGCTCCCTGGGTGATAGCAATCAGCCCCAGCATTTT.

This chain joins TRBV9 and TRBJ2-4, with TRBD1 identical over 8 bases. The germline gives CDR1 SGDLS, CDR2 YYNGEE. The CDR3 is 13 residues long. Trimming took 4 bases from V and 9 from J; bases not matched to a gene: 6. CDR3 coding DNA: TGTGCCAGCAGCCCACAGGGGGGTGGCATTCAGTACTTC. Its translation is CASSPQGGGIQYF.

The CDR3, as DNA: TGCGCCAGCAGCCAAGATCACGGAATTAATGAAAAACTGTTTTTT. Its protein product is CASSQDHGINEKLFF. V usage is TRBV4-3 and J usage is TRBJ1-4; D is unresolved. In germline, CDR1 is LGHNA, CDR2 YSLEER. Trimming stripped 0 bases from V and 4 bases from J, with 9 bases between. The CDR3 covers 15 residues.

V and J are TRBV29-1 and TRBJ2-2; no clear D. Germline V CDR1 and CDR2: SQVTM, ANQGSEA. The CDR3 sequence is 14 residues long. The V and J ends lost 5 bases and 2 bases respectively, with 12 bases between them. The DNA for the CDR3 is TGCAGCGTTCGGGCGGACCCTAACACCGGGGAGCTGTTTTTT. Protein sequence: CSVRADPNTGELFF.

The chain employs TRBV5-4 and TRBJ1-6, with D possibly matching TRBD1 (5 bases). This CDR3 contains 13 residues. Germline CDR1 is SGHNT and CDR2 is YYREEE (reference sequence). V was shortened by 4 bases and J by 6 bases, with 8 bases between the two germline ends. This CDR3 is CASSRDGNSPLHF. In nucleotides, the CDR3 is TGTGCCAGCAGCAGGGACGGTAATTCACCCCTCCACTTT.

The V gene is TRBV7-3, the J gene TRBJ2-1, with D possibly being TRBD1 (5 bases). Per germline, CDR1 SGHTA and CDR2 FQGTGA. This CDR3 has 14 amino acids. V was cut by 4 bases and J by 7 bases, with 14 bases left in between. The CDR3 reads CASSSDNFGNEQFF. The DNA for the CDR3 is TGTGCCAGCAGCTCGGACAATTTTGGGAATGAGCAGTTCTTC.

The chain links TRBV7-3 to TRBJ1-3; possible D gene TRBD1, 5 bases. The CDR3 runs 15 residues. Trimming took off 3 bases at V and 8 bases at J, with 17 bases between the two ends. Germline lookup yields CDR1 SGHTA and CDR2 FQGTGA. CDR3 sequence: CASSLGTSSFDTIYF. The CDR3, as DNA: TGTGCCAGCAGCTTGGGGACTAGCAGTTTTGACACCATATATTTT.

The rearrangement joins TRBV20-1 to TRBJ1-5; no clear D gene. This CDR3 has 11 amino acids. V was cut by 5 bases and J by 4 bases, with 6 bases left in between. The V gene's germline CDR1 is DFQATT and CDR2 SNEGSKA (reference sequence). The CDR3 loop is CSAFLNQPQHF. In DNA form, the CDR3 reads TGCAGTGCTTTCCTGAATCAGCCCCAGCATTTT.

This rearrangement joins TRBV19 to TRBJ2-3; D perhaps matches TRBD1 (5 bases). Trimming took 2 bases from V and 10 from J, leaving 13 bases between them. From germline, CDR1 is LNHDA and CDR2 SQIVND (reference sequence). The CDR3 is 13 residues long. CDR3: CASSITTADSQYF. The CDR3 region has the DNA TGTGCCAGTAGTATAACGACAGCCGATTCGCAGTATTTT.

Here the CDR3 reads CASSRDRAGEETQYF. The DNA of the CDR3 is TGCGCCAGCAGCAGGGACAGGGCGGGAGAAGAGACCCAGTACTTC. This chain joins TRBV5-1 and TRBJ2-5; 9 nucleotides agree with TRBD1. The germline CDR1 and CDR2 sequences are SGHRS and YFSETQ. The V and J ends lost 4 bases and 3 bases, in that order; junction bases with no gene match: 7. The length of the CDR3 is 15 residues.

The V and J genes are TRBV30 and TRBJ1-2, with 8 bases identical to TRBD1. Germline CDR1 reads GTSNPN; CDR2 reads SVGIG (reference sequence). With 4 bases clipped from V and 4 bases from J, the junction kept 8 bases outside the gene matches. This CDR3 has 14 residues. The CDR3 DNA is TGTGCCTGGAACTTGGTGGGACAGGCCTATGGCTACACCTTC. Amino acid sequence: CAWNLVGQAYGYTF.

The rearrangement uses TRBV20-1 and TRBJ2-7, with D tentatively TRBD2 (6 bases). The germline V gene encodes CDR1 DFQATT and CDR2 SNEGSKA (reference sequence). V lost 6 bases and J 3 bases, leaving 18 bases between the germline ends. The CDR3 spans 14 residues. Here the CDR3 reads CSAEGRRNLYEQYF. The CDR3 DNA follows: TGCAGTGCCGAGGGGAGGAGAAATCTCTACGAGCAGTACTTC.

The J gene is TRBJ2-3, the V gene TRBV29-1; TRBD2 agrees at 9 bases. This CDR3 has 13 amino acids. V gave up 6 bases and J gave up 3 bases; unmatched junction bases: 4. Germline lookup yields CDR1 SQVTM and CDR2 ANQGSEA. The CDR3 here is CSVTTSGTDTQYF. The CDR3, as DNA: TGCAGCGTGACGACTAGCGGTACAGATACGCAGTATTTT.

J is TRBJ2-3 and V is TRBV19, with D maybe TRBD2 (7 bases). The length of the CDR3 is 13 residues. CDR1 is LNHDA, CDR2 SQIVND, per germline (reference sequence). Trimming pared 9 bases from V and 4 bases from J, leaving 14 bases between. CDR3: CASPGGRADTQYF. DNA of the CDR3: TGTGCCAGCCCGGGGGGCCGGGCAGATACGCAGTATTTT.

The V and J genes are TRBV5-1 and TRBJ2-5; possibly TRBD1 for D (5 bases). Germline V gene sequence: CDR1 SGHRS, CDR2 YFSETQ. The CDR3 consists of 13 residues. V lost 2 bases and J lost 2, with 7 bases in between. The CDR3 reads CASSFRQQETQYF. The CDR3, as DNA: TGCGCCAGCAGCTTTCGACAGCAAGAGACCCAGTACTTC.

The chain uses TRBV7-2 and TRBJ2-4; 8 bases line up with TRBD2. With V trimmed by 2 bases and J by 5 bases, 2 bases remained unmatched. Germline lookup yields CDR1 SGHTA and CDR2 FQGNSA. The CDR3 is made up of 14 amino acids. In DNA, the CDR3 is TGTGCCAGCAGCTTATTCGGGGGGGAAAACATTCAGTACTTC. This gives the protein CASSLFGGENIQYF.

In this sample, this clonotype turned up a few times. The CDR3 sequence is CASSFASGGTDTQYF. Here the CDR3 DNA reads TGTGCCAGCAGCTTCGCTAGCGGGGGCACAGATACGCAGTATTTT. The V call is TRBV9, the J call TRBJ2-3; 9 nucleotides align to TRBD2. The CDR3 length is 15 residues. The ends lost 4 bases at V and 1 base at J; junction bases unmatched: 4. The germline V gene encodes CDR1 SGDLS and CDR2 YYNGEE.

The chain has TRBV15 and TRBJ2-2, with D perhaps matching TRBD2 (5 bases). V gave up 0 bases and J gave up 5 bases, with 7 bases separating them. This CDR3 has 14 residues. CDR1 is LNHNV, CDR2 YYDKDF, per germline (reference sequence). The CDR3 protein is CATSRDSGTGELFF. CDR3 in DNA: TGTGCCACCAGCAGAGATTCGGGGACCGGGGAGCTGTTTTTT.

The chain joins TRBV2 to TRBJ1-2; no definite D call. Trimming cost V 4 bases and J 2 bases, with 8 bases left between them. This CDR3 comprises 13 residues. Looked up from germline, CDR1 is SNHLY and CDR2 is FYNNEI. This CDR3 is CASSGRTNYGYTF. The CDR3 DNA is TGTGCCAGCAGTGGACGGACCAACTATGGCTACACCTTC.

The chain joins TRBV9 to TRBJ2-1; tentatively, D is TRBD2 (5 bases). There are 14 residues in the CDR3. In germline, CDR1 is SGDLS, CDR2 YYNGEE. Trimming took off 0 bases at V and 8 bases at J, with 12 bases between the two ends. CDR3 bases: TGTGCCAGCAGCGTAGTATCTAGCCGCGATGAGCAGTTCTTC. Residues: CASSVVSSRDEQFF.

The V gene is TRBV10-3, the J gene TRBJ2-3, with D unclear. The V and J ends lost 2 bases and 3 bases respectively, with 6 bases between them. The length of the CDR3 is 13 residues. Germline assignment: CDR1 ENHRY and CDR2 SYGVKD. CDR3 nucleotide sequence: TGTGCCATCAGTGAGGATCGGACAGATACGCAGTATTTT. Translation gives CAISEDRTDTQYF.

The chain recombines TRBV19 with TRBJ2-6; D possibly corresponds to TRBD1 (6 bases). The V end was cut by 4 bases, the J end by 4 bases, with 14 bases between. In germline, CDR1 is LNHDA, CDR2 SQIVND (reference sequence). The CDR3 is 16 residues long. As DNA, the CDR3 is TGTGCCAGTAGTAAGGCCCGTCAGGGGGGGGCCAACGTCCTGACTTTC. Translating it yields CASSKARQGGANVLTF.

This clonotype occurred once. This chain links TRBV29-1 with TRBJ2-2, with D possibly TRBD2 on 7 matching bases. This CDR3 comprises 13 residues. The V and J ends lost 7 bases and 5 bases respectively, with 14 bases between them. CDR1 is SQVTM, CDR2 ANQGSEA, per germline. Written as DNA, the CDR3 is TGCAGCGGAATAGGGGGGGGGACCGGGGAGCTGTTTTTT. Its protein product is CSGIGGGTGELFF.

CDR3 amino acids: CASSFVGTGGEKLFF. Written as DNA, the CDR3 is TGTGCCAGCAGCTTTGTCGGGACAGGGGGCGAAAAACTGTTTTTT. The V and J genes are TRBV5-4 and TRBJ1-4; 12 positions match TRBD1. This CDR3 is 15 amino acids long. Germline V lookup: CDR1 SGHNT, CDR2 YYREEE (reference sequence). Trimming removed 2 bases from V and 8 bases from J; junction bases left unmatched: 4. Full variable domain (rest looked up from reference TRBV5-4 and TRBJ1-4): ETGVTQSPTHLIKTRGQQVTLRCSSQSGHNTVSWYQQALGQGPQFIFQYYREEENGRGNFPPRFSGLQFPNYSSELNVNALELDDSALYLCASSFVGTGGEKLFFGSGTQLSVL.

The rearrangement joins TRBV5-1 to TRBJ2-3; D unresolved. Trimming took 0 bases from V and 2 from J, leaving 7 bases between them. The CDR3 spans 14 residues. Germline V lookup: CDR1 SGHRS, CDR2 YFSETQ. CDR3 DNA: TGCGCCAGCAGCTTGGACACGAACACAGATACGCAGTATTTT. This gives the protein CASSLDTNTDTQYF. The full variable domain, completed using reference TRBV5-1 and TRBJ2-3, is KAGVTQTPRYLIKTRGQQVTLSCSPISGHRSVSWYQQTPGQGLQFLFEYFSETQRNKGNFPGRFSGRQFSNSRSEMNVSTLELGDSALYLCASSLDTNTDTQYFGPGTRLTVL.